The 15 T cell receptor beta chains below all came from one sample that was sequenced in a study of Ad26.COV2.S vaccination and SARS-CoV-2 variants. This sample's treatment: 19 received Ad26.COV2.S at low or high dose, single or two shots; several received placebo; per-sample allocation not given. Repertoires come from day 63 after the first vaccine or placebo injection. Some clones are missing from TCRdb's copy, which holds only in-frame ones; the method was immunoSEQ multiplex PCR. The table lists roughly 350,000 clones, roughly 90% of them singletons. Sequencing used peripheral blood, obtained in a trial of Ad26.COV2.S vaccine versus placebo. Receptors were obtained from a person aged 18-60 years who received the Ad26.COV2.S COVID-19 vaccine or a placebo.

In this sample, this clone turned up a few times. The V and J genes are TRBV2 and TRBJ1-2, with D possibly matching TRBD1 (6 bases). Germline CDR1 and CDR2: SNHLY and FYNNEI. CDR3 size: 15 residues. The ends were cut back, 2 bases at V and 0 bases at J, with 10 bases in the middle. CDR3: CASSELTGTNYGYTF. CDR3 DNA sequence: TGTGCCAGCAGTGAACTGACAGGAACTAACTATGGCTACACCTTC.

This clone was seen a handful of times. This rearrangement joins TRBV28 to TRBJ2-7; D gene unclear. From germline, CDR1 is MDHEN and CDR2 SYDVKM. The V end was cut by 4 bases, the J end by 6 bases, with 10 bases between. The CDR3 spans 12 residues. The CDR3 nucleotides are TGTGCCAGCAGTTCTTATCCAGGCGAGCAGTACTTC. This translates into CASSSYPGEQYF. Using reference TRBV28 and TRBJ2-7 for the parts outside the CDR3, the full variable domain is DVKVTQSSRYLVKRTGEKVFLECVQDMDHENMFWYRQDPGLGLRLIYFSYDVKMKEKGDIPEGYSVSREKKERFSLILESASTNQTSMYLCASSSYPGEQYFGPGTRLTVT.

The chain links TRBV5-1 to TRBJ2-7, with TRBD2 matching over 7 bases. The germline V gene has CDR1 SGHRS and CDR2 YFSETQ. Losses at the gene ends were 4 bases for V and 2 bases for J; bases not matched to a gene: 15. The CDR3 is 17 amino acids. This CDR3 reads CASSREVHFTRAYEQYF. The CDR3, as DNA: TGCGCCAGCAGCCGGGAGGTCCACTTTACCCGAGCCTACGAGCAGTACTTC.

In the case of this clone: It may be a read error: a sequence one base away is much more abundant. The chain couples TRBV27 to TRBJ1-5; no clear D gene. Germline-derived CDR1 and CDR2 are MNHEY and SMNVEV (reference sequence). The CDR3 covers 13 residues. Trimming took off 3 bases at V and 0 bases at J, with 3 bases between the two ends. The CDR3 spells CASSLGSNQPQHF. The CDR3 region has the DNA TGTGCCAGCAGTTTGGGTAGCAATCAGCCCCAGCATTTT.

The chain links TRBV18 to TRBJ1-3; D uncertain. Trimming shortened V by 3 bases and J by 2 bases, and 14 bases separated the two germline ends. Germline values: CDR1 KGHSH, CDR2 LQKENI. CDR3 size: 16 residues. The chain's CDR3 is CASSPGGVGAGNTIYF. The CDR3 DNA follows: TGTGCCAGCTCACCCGGCGGGGTGGGCGCTGGAAACACCATATATTTT. Combining the CDR3 with reference TRBV18 and TRBJ1-3 gives the whole variable domain NAGVMQNPRHLVRRRGQEARLRCSPMKGHSHVYWYRQLPEEGLKFMVYLQKENIIDESGMPKERFSAEFPKEGPSILRIQQVVRGDSAAYFCASSPGGVGAGNTIYFGEGSWLTVV.

The chain couples TRBV4-2 to TRBJ1-6; 9 bases agree with TRBD1. V was clipped by 0 bases and J by 7 bases; unmatched bases: 7. Germline values: CDR1 LGHNA, CDR2 YNFKEQ. The CDR3 extends over 17 amino acids. CDR3 in DNA: TGTGCCAGCAGCCAAGATTTGGGCGGACAGGGGAATTCACCCCTCCACTTT. Encoded protein: CASSQDLGGQGNSPLHF.

The rearrangement uses TRBV2 and TRBJ1-5; D not certain. Trimming pared 6 bases from V and 4 bases from J, leaving 10 bases between. There are 13 residues in the CDR3. CDR1 and CDR2 (germline): SNHLY, FYNNEI. CDR3 region: CASSSTQNQPQHF. In nucleotides, the CDR3 is TGTGCCAGCAGCTCGACACAAAATCAGCCCCAGCATTTT.

The rearrangement joins TRBV19 to TRBJ1-3, with D unresolved. Trimming took off 4 bases at V and 4 bases at J, with 11 bases between the two ends. The CDR3 spans 14 residues. Germline V gene sequence: CDR1 LNHDA, CDR2 SQIVND (reference sequence). Here the CDR3 DNA reads TGTGCCAGTAGTAGCTCGGGTCCCGGAAACACCATATATTTT. Its protein product is CASSSSGPGNTIYF. Based on the CDR3 plus reference TRBV19 and TRBJ1-3, the full variable domain is DGGITQSPKYLFRKEGQNVTLSCEQNLNHDAMYWYRQDPGQGLRLIYYSQIVNDFQKGDIAEGYSVSREKKESFPLTVTSAQKNPTAFYLCASSSSGPGNTIYFGEGSWLTVV.

This clone appeared a single time. The V and J genes are TRBV7-9 and TRBJ2-3; D is undetermined. Germline V lookup: CDR1 SEHNR, CDR2 FQNEAQ (reference sequence). Trimming took off 2 bases at V and 6 bases at J, with 9 bases between the two ends. This CDR3 is 13 amino acids long. The CDR3 region is CASSLLKEDTQYF. The CDR3 coding sequence is TGTGCCAGCAGCTTACTGAAGGAGGATACGCAGTATTTT.

J is TRBJ2-1 and V is TRBV9, with 9 bases matching TRBD1. This CDR3 is built from 15 residues. V shed 3 bases and J 7 bases; nucleotides not matched to a gene: 8. Germline V gene sequence: CDR1 SGDLS, CDR2 YYNGEE. The DNA for the CDR3 is TGTGCCAGCAGCGCCACCGCCGGGACAGGGAATGAGCAGTTCTTC. Amino acids: CASSATAGTGNEQFF.

CDR3 amino acids: CASSYLTKANEKLFF. The CDR3, as DNA: TGTGCCAGCAGTTACCTTACAAAAGCTAATGAAAAACTGTTTTTT. The rearrangement uses TRBV6-5 and TRBJ1-4; D call uncertain. The CDR3 has 15 residues. The ends were cut back, 2 bases at V and 3 bases at J, with 10 bases in the middle. Per germline, CDR1 MNHEY and CDR2 SVGAGI.

This clone came up once. The chain combines TRBV3-1 (or the pseudogene TRBV3-2) with TRBJ1-1, with D unresolved. This CDR3 has 15 residues. The ends were cut back, 1 base at V and 8 bases at J, with 17 bases in the middle. Germline assignment: CDR1 LGHDT and CDR2 YNNKEL (reference sequence). The CDR3 here is CASSQGVRAEGEAFF. CDR3 DNA sequence: TGTGCCAGCAGCCAAGGAGTGAGAGCGGAGGGCGAAGCTTTCTTT.

The J gene is TRBJ1-1, the V gene TRBV30; no clear D gene. Germline V gene lookup returns CDR1 GTSNPN and CDR2 SVGIG (reference sequence). The CDR3 runs 13 residues. V lost 4 bases, J lost 1 base, and 10 bases lay in between. CDR3 sequence: CAWNRPGNTEAFF. Written as DNA, the CDR3 is TGTGCCTGGAACCGCCCCGGGAACACTGAAGCTTTCTTT.

The rearrangement links TRBV7-9 to TRBJ1-4; D possibly corresponds to TRBD1 (6 bases). CDR1 and CDR2 from the germline V gene are SEHNR and FQNEAQ (reference sequence). This CDR3 is built from 16 residues. Between the trimmed V and J ends, which lost 3 bases and 8 bases, there was a span of 19 bases. The CDR3 DNA is TGTGCCAGCAGCTTCTACCGACAGGAGAAAAGGGAAAAACTGTTTTTT. Its protein product is CASSFYRQEKREKLFF.

About this clone itself: The same CDR3 is also encoded by other DNA sequences in this sample. The CDR3 region has the DNA TGCGCCAGCAGCTTGGGTGGCTCCTACAATGAGCAGTTCTTC. It encodes CASSLGGSYNEQFF. The rearrangement links TRBV5-1 to TRBJ2-1; D uncertain. The CDR3 is 14 residues long. The V end was cut by 0 bases, the J end by 0 bases, with 4 bases between. Germline V gene sequence: CDR1 SGHRS, CDR2 YFSETQ.